The entry below gives a single TCR beta chain sequence along with its context. Its antigen is unknown. It has no much larger one-base neighbor in the sample; base qualities were not kept. This specimen belongs to a study of cytomegalovirus exposure and HLA in healthy donors (TCRdb year 2017). Study-wide context: According to an earlier analysis of around 600 of the donors, about 180 million T cells yielded over 90 million unique TCR beta sequences and around 300 Gb of sequence data. Four or five DR-DQ haplotypes were treated as single units for association and clustering because of strong linkage in the cohort. The later analysis used no new phenotypic data to find candidate immune exposures, relying instead on TCR beta sequences and their occurrence across donors. The aim of the study was to test whether cataloging public T cell receptors could identify signatures of past pathogen exposure. Roughly 300 gigabases of sequencing data and around 85 million unique TCR sequences made up an early release that covered 500 to 700 HLA-typed donors. All discovery cohort repertoires had been generated using a single sequencing platform. Genome-wide SNP genotypes for about 65% of the roughly 670 donors were used in a later genetic analysis, which treated that subset as a discovery cohort. Across 300 to 400 genotyped donors of the cohort, an average of 235,054 unique TCR beta nucleotide sequences per donor were sequenced, and roughly a sixth of those sequences were non-productive. The study used immunosequencing to profile the T cell repertoires of 600 to 850 subjects and linked those repertoires to cytomegalovirus serostatus. To predict cytomegalovirus infection status, the study combined high-throughput TCR immunosequencing, statistical association of individual TCRs with disease status, and machine learning. Typing coverage differed by locus: A, B, C, DRB1 and DQB1 were typed in roughly 620-630 donors, DQA1 in 522, DPA1 in approximately 610, and DPB1 in 472. Among the approximately 430 genotyped donors, around 81% belonged to the genetic ancestry cluster associated with self-reported Caucasian donors. Donor age, sex, ethnicity and CMV serostatus were compiled together with the repertoire data. An earlier analysis of more than 450 of the donors used high-throughput TCR beta sequencing to judge whether each TCR beta V gene segment behaved as functional or pseudogenic. To study patterns of TCR occurrence, a later analysis re-analyzed previously published TCR beta repertoires from 600 to 750 donors and added high-resolution HLA genotyping. Along with the approximately 650-subject first cohort, a separate validation cohort of about 110 different subjects was used. HLA typing covered class I and class II loci at four-digit resolution.

The cohort consisted of 666 healthy bone marrow donors. All cohort members were sampled while nominally healthy, although unrecorded immune exposures were likely present. The donor tested CMV seronegative, placing the donor among the 350 to 400 seronegative members of the cohort. Every donor gave a peripheral blood sample, and the peripheral blood mononuclear cells from that sample were used for TCR beta sequencing. Genomic DNA was extracted from the blood cell samples with the Qiagen DNeasy Blood Extraction Kit. Receptor libraries were prepared by the immunoSEQ multiplex PCR assay. For the multiplex PCR, a mixture combining 60 forward primers for TCR Vbeta segments and 13 reverse primers for TCR Jbeta segments was used. Amplification of the CDR3 region of rearranged TCR beta genes was performed with a multiplex PCR assay on genomic DNA. Amplified TCR beta libraries were sequenced as 87-base-pair reads on the Illumina HiSeq System. The study's processing was this. Across the 640 or so repertoires, a later analysis counted tens of millions of unique TCR beta chains, 9.5 million to 12 million of which were shared by at least two donors. Raw reads were error-corrected and collapsed into unique sequences by a nearest-neighbor algorithm in which closely related sequences were merged to remove PCR and sequencing errors. Alignment of CDR3 sequences to IMGT reference sequences was used to assign V, D and J gene segments. For a sequence to be retained, a match of at least six nucleotides was required to both a V gene segment and a J gene segment. Rearrangements were classified as productive when the CDR3 lacked stop codons and remained in frame with V and J, and all other rearrangements were classified as non-productive. Following IMGT convention, CDR3 was defined as the stretch from the second conserved V-encoded cysteine up to the conserved J-encoded phenylalanine. The earlier analysis of approximately 590 of the donors excluded any sequence lacking an unambiguous match to a single V gene segment. An earlier analysis of 450 to 650 of the donors called V segments functional above 56.7% productive rearrangements and segregating when the between-donor standard deviation exceeded 5%. A statistical classification framework was developed to diagnose cytomegalovirus status using the catalog of TCR beta chain sequences. In a later analysis, TCR nucleotide sequences were compared against IMGT/GENE-DB human TR gene sequences so that V and J genes could be assigned. Using the TCRdist pipeline, a later analysis assigned CDR3 sequences along with most-parsimonious VDJ recombination scenarios. In a later analysis, each TCR beta chain was defined by its CDR3 amino acid sequence together with its V-gene family, and reads lacking a unique V-gene family were excluded. As a way to deal with suspected cross-contamination and a sequencing artifact, a later analysis dropped 592 nucleotide sequences that were highly shared and had low generation probability. In a later analysis, a clonal expansion index was calculated for each public chain from normalized within-repertoire ranks of inferred template counts. In a later analysis, generation probabilities were computed with a VDJ recombination model fitted to out-of-frame rearrangements, and the resulting probabilities were checked against IGoR. In a later analysis, TCR-TCR, TCR-HLA and TCR-CMV co-occurrence was scored with hypergeometric tests, and a repertoire-size bias correction was applied to TCR pairs. In a later analysis, false discovery rates were estimated by permuting HLA or CMV assignments 20 times. In a later analysis, co-occurring TCRs were grouped using DBSCAN, with TCRdist sequence similarity added in when clustering inside HLA-allele-positive subsets. For co-occurrence clustering, repertoires with fewer than 30,000 or more than 120,000 public chains were excluded, along with five or six repertoires with anomalous nucleotide sharing. Drawn from immuneACCESS, this table holds only the in-frame rearrangements with V and J called that TCRdb kept. Clones are partly lost; checked studies trace under half to an unresolved V gene and leave the rest unexplained. V and J calls and clone size are those listed in that table; D and trimming were worked out from the DNA. For this sample there are around 200,000 clones; over 75% appear just once. The top ten constitute around 2% of the sample.

V gives up 1 base and J gives up 6 bases, and the segment between their germline ends measures 18 bases. Including cysteine and phenylalanine, the CDR3 has 16 amino acids. The DNA shown is the 48-base CDR3, in frame from base 1. The germline V gene supplies CDR1 MGHRA and CDR2 YSYEKL. What the study reported, not specific to this receptor: Cytomegalovirus status was reported to be diagnosed by the classifier with high specificity and sensitivity in both the original and validation cohorts. Because counts were too low, seventeen rarely observed V segments, including chromosome 9 orphons, were excluded from the earlier analysis of 587 of the donors. Broadly in line with IMGT annotations, most TCR beta V segments showed up in productive rearrangements about 87% or about 30% of the time in an earlier analysis of 450 to 750 of the donors. This cohort had only TCR beta chains sequenced, and the lack of alpha or paired-chain data limited which features could be detected. Linkage disequilibrium might explain the correlated functional status among segregating V segments, but an unknown experimental factor could not be ruled out. A later analysis found that HLA-associated TCR beta chains were more clonally expanded and had lower generation probabilities than equally common non-associated chains. Because HLA typing was missing for some donors at each locus, association tests included only the typed subset. For the cohort, immune exposure information was limited to CMV serostatus. A later genetic analysis associated a missense DCLRE1C variant with V-gene and J-gene trimming of TCR beta chains, and an independent cohort replicated the association. A group of highly shared sequence variants was considered likely to be a technical artifact of the sequencing pipeline. In a later analysis, TCR association rates were found to vary across HLA loci, with the most associated TCRs seen for DRB1 alleles and the fewest for HLA-C alleles. Some IMGT-functional V segments, including TRBV6-2 and TRBV6-3, could not be told apart with the 87-base-pair reads, so those segments were excluded. A further reported finding was that TCR beta sequences accurately predicted the HLA-A and HLA-B alleles for most subjects in the first cohort. The authors suggested that the approach could potentially be extended to other disease states and immunological phenotypes. The presence/absence analyses assumed that sequencing depth was roughly uniform across donors, and that assumption may not be true. Several of the top co-occurrence clusters appeared to be linked to parvovirus B19, influenza, CMV and Epstein-Barr virus, according to a later analysis. Most TCR sequences were seen in very few donors, while some public TCRs were found in many individuals. The study listed approximately 150 TCR beta chains as associated with cytomegalovirus. When HLA alleles, especially DR and DQ, strongly co-occurred, TCR associations were difficult to assign to individual alleles. A few of the identified cytomegalovirus-associated TCR beta chains were confirmed in vitro to be specific for cytomegalovirus antigens. A later analysis associated roughly 17,000 TCR beta sequences with specific HLA alleles at a false discovery rate of 0.05. In a later genetic analysis, fewer N-insertions in productive TCRs were reported among donors in an Asian-associated ancestry cluster than the roughly 700-donor mean. In a later analysis, most CMV-associated TCR beta chains were found to appear HLA-restricted, with HLA associations seemingly driven largely by CMV exposure.

The TCR sequence derives from a young man in good health and CMV-seronegative. Material for sequencing was PBMCs. The sequence joins TRBV4-1 to TRBJ1-2, with no D gene named confidently. The nucleotide sequence is TGCGCCAGCAGCCAAGGAGACTCCATCTGGGGAGATGGCTACACCTTC. Its protein is CASSQGDSIWGDGYTF.